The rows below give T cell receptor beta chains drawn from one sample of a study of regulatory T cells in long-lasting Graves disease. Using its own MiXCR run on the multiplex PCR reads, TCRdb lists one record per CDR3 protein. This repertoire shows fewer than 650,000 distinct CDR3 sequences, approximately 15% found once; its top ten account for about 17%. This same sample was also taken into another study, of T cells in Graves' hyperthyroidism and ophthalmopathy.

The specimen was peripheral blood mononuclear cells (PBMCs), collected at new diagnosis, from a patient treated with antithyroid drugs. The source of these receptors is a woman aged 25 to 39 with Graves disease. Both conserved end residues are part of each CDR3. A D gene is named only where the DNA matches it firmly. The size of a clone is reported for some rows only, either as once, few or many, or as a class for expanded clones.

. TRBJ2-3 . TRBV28 CASSFQGAGSTDTQYF TGTGCCAGCAGTTTCCAAGGGGCAGGTAGTACAGATACGCAGTATTTT
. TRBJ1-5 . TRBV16 CASSQSIQGNQPQHF TGTGCCAGCAGCCAATCCATCCAGGGCAATCAGCCCCAGCATTTT
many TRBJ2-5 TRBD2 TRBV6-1 CASIPWGGSAETQYF TGTGCCAGCATCCCATGGGGGGGTTCGGCAGAGACCCAGTACTTC
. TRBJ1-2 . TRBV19 CASSRQESSYGYTF TGTGCCAGTAGTCGTCAGGAATCCTCCTATGGCTACACCTTC
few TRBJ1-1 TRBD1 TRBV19 CASSLYSGTGGEAFF TGTGCCAGTAGTCTTTACTCGGGGACAGGGGGTGAAGCTTTCTTT
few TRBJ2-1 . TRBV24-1 CATSDLKRSGTEQFF TGTGCCACCAGTGATTTGAAGAGGTCAGGGACCGAGCAGTTCTTC
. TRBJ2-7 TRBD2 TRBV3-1 CASSRTSAAYEQYF TGTGCCAGCAGCCGCACTAGCGCCGCCTACGAGCAGTACTTC
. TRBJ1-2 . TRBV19 CASSEQVRGYTF TGTGCCAGTAGTGAACAGGTTCGTGGCTACACCTTC
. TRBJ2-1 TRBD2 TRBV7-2 CASSLEVYLAGGYNEQFF TGTGCCAGCAGCTTAGAGGTATATCTAGCGGGAGGCTACAATGAGCAGTTCTTC
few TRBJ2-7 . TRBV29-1 CSVVLGLGTGYEQYF TGCAGCGTCGTACTCGGGTTAGGGACGGGCTACGAGCAGTACTTC
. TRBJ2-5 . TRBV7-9 CASIGELPETQYF TGTGCCAGCATCGGGGAGCTGCCTGAGACCCAGTACTTC
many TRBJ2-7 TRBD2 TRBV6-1 CASSGGSSDEQYF TGTGCCAGCAGCGGCGGGAGTAGCGACGAGCAGTACTTC
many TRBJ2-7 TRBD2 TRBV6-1 CASSGGLAVYEQYF TGTGCCAGCAGTGGGGGACTAGCGGTTTACGAGCAGTACTTC
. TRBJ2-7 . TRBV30 CAWNAGATYEQYF TGTGCCTGGAATGCAGGGGCGACCTACGAGCAGTACTTC
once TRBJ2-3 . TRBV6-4 CASSALGGGTDTQYF TGTGCCAGCAGTGCTCTCGGGGGAGGCACAGATACGCAGTATTTT
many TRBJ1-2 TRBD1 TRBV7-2 CASSFGQGLVYTF TGTGCCAGCAGCTTTGGACAGGGTCTGGTCTACACCTTC
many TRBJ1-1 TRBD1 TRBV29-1 CSVEWLTGGLNTEAFF TGCAGCGTTGAATGGTTAACAGGGGGCCTGAACACTGAAGCTTTCTTT
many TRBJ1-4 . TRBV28 CASSRGGQKEKLFF TGTGCCAGCAGTCGCGGGGGTCAGAAAGAAAAACTGTTTTTT
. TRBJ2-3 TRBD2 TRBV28 CASSLTSGSVVSVEDTQYF TGTGCCAGCAGTCTGACTAGCGGGAGTGTGGTTAGCGTAGAAGATACGCAGTATTTT
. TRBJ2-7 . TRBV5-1 CATSRPGISYEQYF TGCGCCACCAGCCGTCCTGGAATTAGCTACGAGCAGTACTTC
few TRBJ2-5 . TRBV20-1 CSARDPRDGWEETQYF TGCAGTGCTAGAGACCCCCGCGACGGGTGGGAAGAGACCCAGTACTTC
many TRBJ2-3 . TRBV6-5 CASRYMADTQYF TGTGCCAGCAGGTACATGGCGGATACGCAGTATTTT
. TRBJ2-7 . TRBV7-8 CASSLALTSYEQYF TGTGCCAGCAGCTTAGCGCTGACCTCCTACGAGCAGTACTTC
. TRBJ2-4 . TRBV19 CASKEQGSKNIQYF TGTGCCAGTAAGGAACAGGGTTCCAAAAACATTCAGTACTTC
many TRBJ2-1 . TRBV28 CASRGSARGSFLSYNEQFF TGTGCCAGCAGGGGCTCAGCAAGGGGGTCCTTCCTCTCCTACAATGAGCAGTTCTTC
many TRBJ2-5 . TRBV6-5 CASSYSIWERSQETQYF TGTGCCAGCAGTTACTCGATCTGGGAGAGATCCCAAGAGACCCAGTACTTC
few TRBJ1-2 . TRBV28 CASSSSPALGYTF TGTGCCAGCAGTTCCTCCCCGGCCCTCGGCTACACCTTC
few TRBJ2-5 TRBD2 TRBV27 CASSRGGTRKETQYF TGTGCCAGCAGTCGGGGAGGGACTAGAAAAGAGACCCAGTACTTC
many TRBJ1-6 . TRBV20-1 CSAWAGEGTYNSPLHF TGCAGTGCTTGGGCAGGGGAAGGGACCTATAATTCACCCCTCCACTTT
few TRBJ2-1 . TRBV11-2 CASSYGKGYNEQFF TGTGCCAGCAGCTACGGAAAAGGCTACAATGAGCAGTTCTTC
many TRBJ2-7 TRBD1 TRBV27 CASSWGQTYEQYF TGTGCCAGCAGTTGGGGACAGACCTACGAGCAGTACTTC
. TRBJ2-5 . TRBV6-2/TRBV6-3 CASSYSRGGQETQYF TGTGCCAGCAGTTACTCGAGGGGGGGGCAAGAGACCCAGTACTTC
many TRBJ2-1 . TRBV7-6 CASSRLGYDDNEQFF TGTGCCAGCAGCCGCCTTGGGTATGATGACAATGAGCAGTTCTTC
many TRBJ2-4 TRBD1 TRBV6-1 CASSQGRAGTGGSSKNIQYF TGTGCCAGCAGTCAGGGGCGGGCCGGGACAGGGGGAAGTTCCAAAAACATTCAGTACTTC
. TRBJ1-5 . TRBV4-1 CASSHLGLGGGISNQPQHF TGCGCCAGCAGCCATTTAGGGTTGGGGGGCGGCATCAGCAATCAGCCCCAGCATTTT
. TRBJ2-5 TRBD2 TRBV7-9 CASSWRPSGDAQETQYF TGTGCCAGCAGTTGGAGGCCTAGCGGGGACGCCCAAGAGACCCAGTACTTC
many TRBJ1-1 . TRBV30 CAWNRGMNTEAFF TGTGCCTGGAATAGGGGTATGAACACTGAAGCTTTCTTT
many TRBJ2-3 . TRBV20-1 CSARGFSGTDTQYF TGCAGTGCTAGAGGATTCAGCGGCACAGATACGCAGTATTTT
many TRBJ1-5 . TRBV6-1 CASGEEGGSQPQHF TGTGCCAGTGGAGAGGAAGGGGGAAGTCAGCCCCAGCATTTT
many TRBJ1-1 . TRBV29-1 CSVLRTANTEAFF TGCAGCGTCCTTCGAACAGCGAACACTGAAGCTTTCTTT